One and the same sample provided the 9 T cell receptor beta chains below, sequenced in a study of blood T cell repertoires in COVID-19. Repertoires were generated with immunoSEQ multiplex PCR, while TCRdb's copy carries only in-frame clones and drops some. Of 160,000 or so clones in the sample, 70% to 90% are singletons; the top ten hold roughly 3.1%. The sample taken for sequencing was peripheral blood. Receptors were obtained from a man aged 55 to 69 with acute or convalescent COVID-19.

The chain is built from TRBV19 and TRBJ1-5, with TRBD1 as a possible D gene (5 bases). V dropped 7 bases and J dropped 6 bases, with 19 bases sitting between them. Per germline, CDR1 LNHDA and CDR2 SQIVND (reference sequence). This CDR3 has 15 amino acids. The CDR3 protein is CASTAGFWDPQPQHF. For the CDR3, the DNA is TGTGCCAGTACAGCAGGGTTTTGGGATCCTCAGCCCCAGCATTTT.

CDR3 DNA: TGTGCCAGCAGCTTGTCCAGGGCGGGATCACCCCTCCACTTT. Translating it yields CASSLSRAGSPLHF. This chain connects TRBV11-2 to TRBJ1-6, with a possible D match to TRBD1 (5 bases). Germline CDR1 is SGHAT and CDR2 is FQNNGV. CDR3 length: 14 amino acids. V gave up 3 bases and J gave up 10 bases, with 13 bases separating them.

V is TRBV2 and J is TRBJ1-6, with D tentatively TRBD1 (5 bases). V lost 4 bases, J lost 8 bases, and 12 bases lay in between. CDR1 is SNHLY, CDR2 FYNNEI, per germline. The CDR3 runs 14 residues. CDR3 protein: CASSVQGIYSPLHF. Here the CDR3 DNA reads TGTGCCAGCAGTGTTCAGGGAATCTATTCACCCCTCCACTTT.

This clone was seen more than once but under ten times. The J gene is TRBJ1-2, the V gene TRBV9, with 10 bases that match TRBD1. The trim removed 4 bases at V and 3 bases at J, leaving 9 bases unmatched. The CDR3 length is 16 residues. Per the germline V gene, CDR1 is SGDLS and CDR2 is YYNGEE. The CDR3 sequence is CASSSDRDRGYYGYTF. The CDR3 DNA is TGTGCCAGCAGCAGCGACCGGGACAGGGGATACTATGGCTACACCTTC.

The chain recombines TRBV5-1 with TRBJ1-2; D perhaps matches TRBD1 (5 bases). Germline V CDR1 and CDR2: SGHRS, YFSETQ. The V and J ends lost 0 bases and 8 bases respectively, with 11 bases between them. The CDR3 is 13 residues long. The DNA of the CDR3 is TGCGCCAGCAGCTTGGGACAGCTAAAAGGCTACACCTTC. Its translation: CASSLGQLKGYTF.

This clone appeared a single time. The chain couples TRBV12-3 or TRBV12-4 to TRBJ1-3; no reliable D call. The CDR3 runs 13 residues. Trimming left V 4 bases short and J 0 bases short, with 4 bases between. CDR3 in DNA: TGTGCCAGCAGTTCCCTCTCTGGAAACACCATATATTTT. Encoded protein: CASSSLSGNTIYF.

V gene TRBV5-1 combines with J gene TRBJ1-2; D ambiguous. V lost 5 bases, J lost 2 bases, and 13 bases lay in between. The CDR3 totals 14 residues. The germline V gene encodes CDR1 SGHRS and CDR2 YFSETQ. CDR3 in DNA: TGCGCCAGCAGGGGTGGGCAAAGCAACTATGGCTACACCTTC. Translating gives CASRGGQSNYGYTF.

The chain's CDR3 is CATSDSGTGVEQYF. CDR3 DNA sequence: TGTGCCACCAGTGATTCCGGGACAGGGGTCGAGCAGTACTTC. The chain is built from TRBV24-1 and TRBJ2-7, with 10 bases identical to TRBD1. V lost 2 bases, J lost 6 bases, and 3 bases stayed unmatched. The CDR3 extends over 14 amino acids. Germline CDR1 is KGHDR and CDR2 is SFDVKD.

The V call is TRBV7-9, the J call TRBJ2-1; maybe TRBD2 (6 bases). The CDR3 runs to 14 residues. Trimming stripped 5 bases from V and 8 bases from J, with 16 bases between. Looked up from germline, CDR1 is SEHNR and CDR2 is FQNEAQ (reference sequence). CDR3 bases: TGTGCCAGCAGCCCGAGGGGAGGAGGCCATGAGCAGTTCTTC. The encoded protein is CASSPRGGGHEQFF.